This T cell receptor beta chain was retrieved from a study of regulatory T cells in long-lasting Graves disease. Background on the study: The criterion for persistent Graves' disease was over 5 years of antithyroid drugs with positive TSH receptor antibodies.

Time point noted: persistent/refractory GD, antithyroid drugs over 5 years with positive TRAb. RNA from PBMCs was the source of the TCR library. All patients originated from an endocrinology department located in Xi'an, China. This clonotype was counted only a few times. The antigen is unknown. CDR3 regions were amplified by Arm-PCR using iRepertoire HTBI primers to build TCR beta libraries. TCRdb itself ran the multiplex PCR reads through MiXCR, one entry per CDR3 protein. Of approximately 500,000 distinct CDR3 sequences listed, roughly 21% are singletons. Study results and limitations: Clonotypes that were public and shared totalled 2,741 in persistent patients versus 900 to 1,000 in new patients. Persistent disease samples used TRBV28, TRBJ1-2 and TRBJ2-5 preferentially.

CDR1 is MNHEY, CDR2 SVGAGI, per germline. Trimming cost V 0 bases and J 2 bases, with 8 bases left between them. The CDR3 has 14 amino acids. Sample: peripheral blood mononuclear cells (PBMCs), taken when the disease was refractory, from a patient treated with antithyroid drugs. The V and J genes are TRBV6-5 and TRBJ2-7, with D perhaps matching TRBD2 (5 bases). This clonotype was sampled from a female donor with Graves disease. The CDR3 here is CASSYSPGTYEQYF. The CDR3 DNA is TGTGCCAGCAGTTACTCGCCGGGAACCTACGAGCAGTACTTC.